Detailed here is one TCR beta chain. These data are taken from a study of cytomegalovirus exposure and HLA in healthy donors. The PCR employed 60 Vbeta primers together with 13 Jbeta primers. Using immunoSEQ multiplex PCR, the repertoire was profiled, and TCRdb retains in-frame clones only, with some absent. The sample comprises roughly 100,000 clones, roughly 69% of which are singletons, and 2% to 3% rests with the top ten. Sequenced input: PBMCs. This clonotype originated in a man aged 45-65 years in good health and CMV-seropositive.

CDR3 nucleotides: TGTGCCAGCAGCAGGACAGGGAGATCACCCCTCCACTTT. The encoded protein is CASSRTGRSPLHF. V is TRBV11-3 and J is TRBJ1-6; 8 bases map to TRBD1. With V trimmed by 5 bases and J by 10 bases, 4 bases remained unmatched. The CDR3 has 13 residues. Per the germline V gene, CDR1 is SGHNT and CDR2 is YENEEA. Supplemented by reference TRBV11-3 and TRBJ1-6, the full variable domain reads EAGVVQSPRYKIIEKKQPVAFWCNPISGHNTLYWYLQNLGQGPELLIRYENEEAVDDSQLPKDRFSAERLKGVDSTLKIQPAELGDSAVYLCASSRTGRSPLHFGNGTRLTVT.